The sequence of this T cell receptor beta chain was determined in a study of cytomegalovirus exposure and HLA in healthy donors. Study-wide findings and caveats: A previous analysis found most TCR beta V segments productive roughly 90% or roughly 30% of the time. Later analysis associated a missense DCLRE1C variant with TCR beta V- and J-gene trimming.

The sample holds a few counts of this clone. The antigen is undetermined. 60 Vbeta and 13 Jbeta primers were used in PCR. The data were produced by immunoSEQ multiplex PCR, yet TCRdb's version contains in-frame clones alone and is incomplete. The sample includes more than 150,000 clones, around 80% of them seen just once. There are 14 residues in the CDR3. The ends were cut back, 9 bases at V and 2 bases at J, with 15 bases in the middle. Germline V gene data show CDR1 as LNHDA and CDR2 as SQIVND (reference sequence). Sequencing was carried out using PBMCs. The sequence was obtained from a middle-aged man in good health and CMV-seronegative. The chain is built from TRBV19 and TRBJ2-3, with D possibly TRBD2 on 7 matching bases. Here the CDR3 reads CASRRGGNTDTQYF. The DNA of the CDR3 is TGTGCCAGCAGAAGGGGGGGGAACACAGATACGCAGTATTTT.